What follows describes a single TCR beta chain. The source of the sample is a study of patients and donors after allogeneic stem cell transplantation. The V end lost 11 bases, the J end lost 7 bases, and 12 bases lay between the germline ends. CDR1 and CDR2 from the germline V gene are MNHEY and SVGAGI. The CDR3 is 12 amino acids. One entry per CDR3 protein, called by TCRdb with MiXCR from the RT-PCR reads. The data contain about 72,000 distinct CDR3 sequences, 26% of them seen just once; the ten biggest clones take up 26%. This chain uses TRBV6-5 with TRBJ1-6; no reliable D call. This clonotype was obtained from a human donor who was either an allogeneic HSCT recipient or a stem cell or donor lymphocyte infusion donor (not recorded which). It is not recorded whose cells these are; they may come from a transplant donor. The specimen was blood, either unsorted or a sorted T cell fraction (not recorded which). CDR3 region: CASQTENSPLHF. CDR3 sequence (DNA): TGTGCCTCCCAGACGGAAAATTCACCCCTCCACTTT.